The 13 T cell receptor beta chains below were found in one sample sequenced in a study of regulatory T cells in long-lasting Graves disease. Sample time point: persistent/refractory GD, antithyroid drugs over 5 years with positive TRAb. Construction of the TCR library relied on RNA isolated from PBMCs. With iRepertoire HTBI primers and Arm-PCR of CDR3 regions, TCR beta libraries were built. From the multiplex PCR reads, TCRdb called clonotypes with MiXCR, one entry per CDR3 protein. The top ten hold over 10% of the sample, which has roughly 450,000 distinct CDR3 sequences, around a fifth seen once. The material sequenced was peripheral blood mononuclear cells (PBMCs), taken when the disease was refractory, from a patient treated with antithyroid drugs. The receptors were gathered from a female donor with Graves disease.

The CDR3: CASSYEGIYGYTF. In DNA form, the CDR3 reads TGTGCCAGCAGCTATGAGGGGATCTATGGCTACACCTTC. This sequence joins TRBV7-9 and TRBJ1-2; D might be TRBD1 (5 bases). The germline CDR1 and CDR2 sequences are SEHNR and FQNEAQ (reference sequence). Trimming left V 4 bases short and J 4 bases short, with 10 bases between. The CDR3 length is 13 residues. The full variable domain, with the rest looked up from reference TRBV7-9 and TRBJ1-2, is DTGVSQNPRHKITKRGQNVTFRCDPISEHNRLYWYRQTLGQGPEFLTYFQNEAQLEKSRLLSDRFSAERPKGSFSTLEIQRTEQGDSAMYLCASSYEGIYGYTFGSGTRLTVV.

This clonotype was detected only a few times. CDR3 DNA: TGTGCCAGCACCCCCGTGGAGGCCCACTACGAGCAGTACTTC. Translated, it gives CASTPVEAHYEQYF. The chain has TRBV13 and TRBJ2-7; tentatively, D is TRBD2 (5 bases). CDR3 length: 14 residues. Germline V CDR1 and CDR2: PRHDT, FYEKMQ (reference sequence). With 7 bases removed from V and 3 bases from J, the gap between germline ends came to 16 bases. The entire variable domain, with the rest obtained from reference TRBV13 and TRBJ2-7, is as follows: AAGVIQSPRHLIKEKRETATLKCYPIPRHDTVYWYQQGPGQDPQFLISFYEKMQSDKGSIPDRFSAQQFSDYHSELNMSSLELGDSALYFCASTPVEAHYEQYFGPGTRLTVT.

This clonotype was observed a few times. The chain combines TRBV19 with TRBJ2-7; possibly TRBD1 or TRBD2 for D (6 bases each). The V and J ends lost 6 bases and 2 bases respectively, with 14 bases between them. The CDR3 loop spans 14 amino acids. Germline V gene lookup returns CDR1 LNHDA and CDR2 SQIVND (reference sequence). For the CDR3, the DNA is TGTGCCAGTAGGGGGGGACACGGACCCTACGAGCAGTACTTC. It specifies CASRGGHGPYEQYF. Using reference TRBV19 and TRBJ2-7 for the parts outside the CDR3, the full variable domain is DGGITQSPKYLFRKEGQNVTLSCEQNLNHDAMYWYRQDPGQGLRLIYYSQIVNDFQKGDIAEGYSVSREKKESFPLTVTSAQKNPTAFYLCASRGGHGPYEQYFGPGTRLTVT.

This clonotype was seen ten or more times. The V and J genes are TRBV6-5 and TRBJ1-1; weak D call: TRBD1 (6 bases). Germline CDR1 MNHEY, CDR2 SVGAGI. The CDR3 is made up of 15 amino acids. V was trimmed by 4 bases and J by 5 bases, leaving 17 bases between them. The CDR3 nucleotides are TGTGCCAGCAGTTTCGCGCCCAGGGGCAAGACTGAAGCTTTCTTT. It is translated as CASSFAPRGKTEAFF.

This clonotype has at least ten counts. This chain uses TRBV2 with TRBJ1-5, with D unclear. V was clipped by 2 bases and J by 3 bases, with 5 bases between them. There are 13 residues in the CDR3. Germline V CDR1 and CDR2: SNHLY, FYNNEI. In DNA, the CDR3 is TGTGCCAGCAGTGAACATATCAATCAGCCCCAGCATTTT. It encodes CASSEHINQPQHF.

The table lists this clonotype with many counts. The chain couples TRBV12-3 or TRBV12-4 to TRBJ2-2, with 7 bases fitting TRBD2. This CDR3 has 15 amino acids. V dropped 3 bases and J dropped 4; count of bases not matched to a gene: 5. The CDR3: CASSFAGVVTGELFF. The CDR3 nucleotides are TGTGCCAGCAGTTTCGCGGGAGTGGTCACCGGGGAGCTGTTTTTT.

This clonotype was observed many times. The chain combines TRBV7-2 with TRBJ2-1, with TRBD2 identical over 8 bases. The germline gives CDR1 SGHTA, CDR2 FQGNSA. After removal of 7 bases from V and 2 bases from J, the junction contained 10 bases not matched to a gene. The CDR3 extends over 16 amino acids. For the CDR3, the DNA is TGTGCCAGCACCCAGGGGCCAGCGGGAGCCTACAATGAGCAGTTCTTC. It yields the protein CASTQGPAGAYNEQFF. Drawing the rest from reference TRBV7-2 and TRBJ2-1, the complete variable domain is GAGVSQSPSNKVTEKGKDVELRCDPISGHTALYWYRQSLGQGLEFLIYFQGNSAPDKSGLPSDRFSAERTGGSVSTLTIQRTQQEDSAVYLCASTQGPAGAYNEQFFGPGTRLTVL.

This clonotype was seen at least ten times. V usage is TRBV3-1 and J usage is TRBJ2-7; possibly TRBD1 or TRBD2 for D (5 bases each). From germline, CDR1 is LGHDT and CDR2 YNNKEL (reference sequence). This CDR3 comprises 14 residues. Deletions cut 0 bases from V and 3 bases from J, with 9 bases between. The CDR3 here is CASSQDWGFYEQYF. The CDR3 DNA reads as TGTGCCAGCAGCCAAGATTGGGGGTTCTACGAGCAGTACTTC.

This sequence joins TRBV20-1 and TRBJ2-5; 11 bases are shared with TRBD2. J gave up 2 bases and V 7 bases, and 18 bases lay outside the gene matches. Germline V lookup: CDR1 DFQATT, CDR2 SNEGSKA (reference sequence). The CDR3 is made up of 18 amino acids. This CDR3 is CSVDVGPSGRSPQETQYF. Here the CDR3 DNA reads TGCAGTGTTGATGTTGGGCCTAGCGGGAGGAGCCCACAAGAGACCCAGTACTTC.

As regards this clonotype: This may come from a read error, since a much larger clone is one base off. This chain connects TRBV12-3 or TRBV12-4 to TRBJ1-4; D possibly corresponds to TRBD1 (5 bases). V lost 7 bases and J 7 bases, leaving 16 bases between the germline ends. This CDR3 comprises 14 residues. Written as DNA, the CDR3 is TGTGCCAGCACCGGGGACTCCGGAGGTGAAAAACTGTTTTTT. Amino acids: CASTGDSGGEKLFF.

Comment on this clonotype: One junction end disagrees with the germline gene, perhaps due to a read error. V is TRBV6-5 and J is TRBJ1-1, with TRBD1 as a possible D gene (5 bases). CDR3 length: 15 residues. Germline loops: CDR1 MNHEY, CDR2 SVGAGI. This CDR3 reads CVSSSSRHSGPEAFF. The CDR3 nucleotides are TGTGTCAGCAGTTCCAGTCGACACTCGGGGCCTGAAGCTTTCTTT.

The chain couples TRBV7-2 to TRBJ2-2, with D perhaps matching TRBD2 (5 bases). Trimming removed 1 base from V and 8 bases from J, with 14 bases in between. The CDR3 consists of 15 residues. CDR1 and CDR2 (germline): SGHTA, FQGNSA. The CDR3 coding sequence is TGTGCCAGCAGCTTAGTGGCGGACTCCTTTGGGGAGCTGTTTTTT. It codes for CASSLVADSFGELFF.

This clonotype came up many times. This chain uses TRBV6-1 with TRBJ1-4; D gene uncertain. CDR1 and CDR2 from the germline V gene are MNHNS and SASEGT. Trimming stripped 8 bases from V and 0 bases from J, with 10 bases between. The CDR3 consists of 14 residues. Written as DNA, the CDR3 is TGTGCCAGCGGATATGTTGCAACTAATGAAAAACTGTTTTTT. Its translation: CASGYVATNEKLFF.